This TCR beta chain comes out of a study of T cell responses to AZD1222 COVID-19 vaccine. Findings and limits, study-wide: An increase in Spike-specific TCR breadth and depth was observed after two AZD1222 doses. Just six people given AZD1222 tested seropositive at baseline. It should be noted that donors were predominantly white British and more often female, and clonal diversity was possibly underestimated. Regions 160-218 and 743-854 dominated among vaccine-associated CD4 TCRs spanning spike.

A remark on this clone: Its antigen is undetermined.

V lost 0 bases and J lost 1, with 11 bases in between. Germline V gene data show CDR1 as SQVTM and CDR2 as ANQGSEA. This CDR3 has 15 amino acids. Assay used: immunoSEQ multiplex PCR; TCRdb lists only in-frame clones, some missing. Of about 60,000 clones in the sample, 84% were seen once. This TCR was recovered from an adult in good health. The sequencing used peripheral blood, collected on day 0 of AZD1222 vaccination. The chain uses TRBV29-1 and TRBJ2-3; D is perhaps TRBD2 (5 bases). The CDR3 protein is CSVEDSSRGTDTQYF. In nucleotides, the CDR3 is TGCAGCGTTGAAGATTCTTCGAGGGGCACAGATACGCAGTATTTT.